These T cell receptor beta chains were read from a single sample in a study of cytomegalovirus exposure and HLA in healthy donors. Assay used: immunoSEQ multiplex PCR; TCRdb lists only in-frame clones, some missing. The clone table shows about 120,000 clones, with the ten largest holding around 7%. Sequences were obtained from PBMCs. Every receptor here comes from a man aged 40-49 years in good health and CMV-seropositive. CDR3s include the opening cysteine and the closing phenylalanine or tryptophan. D genes are given only for firm matches.

J: TRBJ2-3; length: 15; V: TRBV5-6; D: TRBD2; DNA: TGTGCCAGCAGCTTGGGCGGGGGAAGCACAGATACGCAGTATTTT; CDR3: CASSLGGGSTDTQYF
J: TRBJ1-1; length: 18; V: TRBV28; D: NA; DNA: TGTGCCAGCAGCCTGACAGAGTTGGGCCTTCCGTTGAACACTGAAGCTTTCTTT; CDR3: CASSLTELGLPLNTEAFF
J: TRBJ2-2; length: 14; V: TRBV19; D: NA; DNA: TGTGCCAGTAGTATCTCGGGAGCGGCCGGGGAGCTGTTTTTT; CDR3: CASSISGAAGELFF
J: TRBJ2-2; length: 16; V: TRBV28; D: TRBD2; DNA: TGTGCCAGCAGCCCACCACTAGCGGGAAAAACCGGGGAGCTGTTTTTT; CDR3: CASSPPLAGKTGELFF
J: TRBJ2-5; length: 13; V: TRBV29-1; D: NA; DNA: TGCAGCGTTGGCAGTCTAGGGGGAGAGACCCAGTACTTC; CDR3: CSVGSLGGETQYF
J: TRBJ2-7; length: 15; V: TRBV11-1; D: NA; DNA: TGTGCCAGCAGCTTAGTCCCAGGGGTTAGCTACGAGCAGTACTTC; CDR3: CASSLVPGVSYEQYF
J: TRBJ2-4; length: 16; V: TRBV13; D: NA; DNA: TGTGCCAGCAGACAAGAGGGGGCGGGGGCCAAAAACATTCAGTACTTC; CDR3: CASRQEGAGAKNIQYF
J: TRBJ2-5; length: 15; V: TRBV19; D: TRBD1; DNA: TGTGCCAGTGCCCCTGAGGACAGGGCGTGGGAGACCCAGTACTTC; CDR3: CASAPEDRAWETQYF
J: TRBJ2-1; length: 13; V: TRBV18; D: TRBD2; DNA: TGTGCCAGCTGGACTAGCGGGAGTAATGAGCAGTTCTTC; CDR3: CASWTSGSNEQFF
J: TRBJ1-5; length: 15; V: TRBV19; D: NA; DNA: TGTGCCAGTAGACAACAGAGCGGAGGCAATCAGCCCCAGCATTTT; CDR3: CASRQQSGGNQPQHF
J: TRBJ2-5; length: 14; V: TRBV25-1; D: TRBD1; DNA: TGTGCCAGCAGTGCGGACAGGGCCAGCGGGACCCAGTACTTC; CDR3: CASSADRASGTQYF
J: TRBJ2-2; length: 15; V: TRBV13; D: NA; DNA: TGTGCCAGCAGCTTAACAGGGGCGGGAACCGGGGAGCTGTTTTTT; CDR3: CASSLTGAGTGELFF
J: TRBJ2-3; length: 12; V: TRBV5-4; D: NA; DNA: TGTGCCAGCAGCTTGTACGCGGATACGCAGTATTTT; CDR3: CASSLYADTQYF
J: TRBJ1-5; length: 14; V: TRBV19; D: TRBD1; DNA: TGTGCCAGTAGTGAGGGGGCGAGCAATCAGCCCCAGCATTTT; CDR3: CASSEGASNQPQHF
J: TRBJ1-2; length: 13; V: TRBV5-1; D: TRBD1; DNA: TGCGCCAGCAGCCCGACAGGGTCGGAAGGCTACACCTTC; CDR3: CASSPTGSEGYTF
J: TRBJ2-2; length: 15; V: TRBV19; D: NA; DNA: TGTGCCAGTAGCCCCCCTACCCCTGGCACCGGGGAGCTGTTTTTT; CDR3: CASSPPTPGTGELFF
J: TRBJ2-7; length: 16; V: TRBV25-1; D: TRBD1; DNA: TGTGCCAGCAGCGAAGACAGGGGTCCTAACTCCTACGAGCAGTACTTC; CDR3: CASSEDRGPNSYEQYF
J: TRBJ1-1; length: 13; V: TRBV10-3; D: TRBD1; DNA: TGTGCCATCACACAGGGGCTGAACACTGAAGCTTTCTTT; CDR3: CAITQGLNTEAFF
J: TRBJ2-7; length: 14; V: TRBV2; D: NA; DNA: TGTGCCAGCAGTGAAGCGCTGGCAGTCTACGAGCAGTACTTC; CDR3: CASSEALAVYEQYF
J: TRBJ2-7; length: 13; V: TRBV6-1; D: NA; DNA: TGTGCCAGCTTGGACAGTCAAACCTACGAGCAGTACTTC; CDR3: CASLDSQTYEQYF
J: TRBJ2-5; length: 13; V: TRBV25-1; D: NA; DNA: TGTGCCAGCAGTGCGCCAGGGCTCGAGACCCAGTACTTC; CDR3: CASSAPGLETQYF
J: TRBJ2-3; length: 14; V: TRBV11-2; D: TRBD1; DNA: TGTGCCAGCAGCTTAGGACAGGGGGCAGATACGCAGTATTTT; CDR3: CASSLGQGADTQYF
J: TRBJ2-5; length: 15; V: TRBV7-2; D: NA; DNA: TGTGCCAGCAGCTTAGAGAAGCGGCTCCAAGAGACCCAGTACTTC; CDR3: CASSLEKRLQETQYF
J: TRBJ1-5; length: 13; V: TRBV29-1; D: NA; DNA: TGCAGCGTTCAGGGAGGGGGGCGGGAGCCCCAGCATTTT; CDR3: CSVQGGGREPQHF
J: TRBJ2-7; length: 16; V: TRBV10-3; D: NA; DNA: TGTGCCATCCGCGGCCCCCGGGGACAACTCTCCTACGAGCAGTACTTC; CDR3: CAIRGPRGQLSYEQYF
J: TRBJ1-2; length: 14; V: TRBV5-1; D: NA; DNA: TGCGCCAGCAGCTTCGGGACACCTAACTATGGCTACACCTTC; CDR3: CASSFGTPNYGYTF
J: TRBJ2-7; length: 13; V: TRBV28; D: NA; DNA: TGTGCCAGCAGTTTAGGCCAGGTCTACGAGCAGTACTTC; CDR3: CASSLGQVYEQYF
J: TRBJ2-2; length: 14; V: TRBV6-5; D: NA; DNA: TGTGCCAGCAGTGCGCACAGGAACACCGGGGAGCTGTTTTTT; CDR3: CASSAHRNTGELFF
J: TRBJ2-4; length: 15; V: TRBV28; D: NA; DNA: TGTGCCAGCAGTTTAGGTGGGGCTGGTTCAAACATTCAGTACTTC; CDR3: CASSLGGAGSNIQYF
J: TRBJ2-7; length: 15; V: TRBV28; D: TRBD1; DNA: TGTGCCAGCAGTGTTGCGACAGGGGGGCCCTACGAGCAGTACTTC; CDR3: CASSVATGGPYEQYF
J: TRBJ2-7; length: 15; V: TRBV6-6; D: TRBD1; DNA: TGTGCCAGCAGTTACGAATGGACAGGGGTCTACGAGCAGTACTTC; CDR3: CASSYEWTGVYEQYF
J: TRBJ1-4; length: 16; V: TRBV2; D: TRBD1; DNA: TGTGCCAGCAGTGCAGGGGGCGGCAGATCTAATGAAAAACTGTTTTTT; CDR3: CASSAGGGRSNEKLFF
J: TRBJ2-4; length: 17; V: TRBV5-4; D: TRBD1; DNA: TGTGCCAGCAGCTCGGGACAGGGGGCTGGGGCCAAAAACATTCAGTACTTC; CDR3: CASSSGQGAGAKNIQYF
J: TRBJ2-7; length: 15; V: TRBV2; D: TRBD2; DNA: TGTGCCAGCAGTATAACTAGCGGGAGGGCAGCCGAGCAGTACTTC; CDR3: CASSITSGRAAEQYF
J: TRBJ1-1; length: 15; V: TRBV5-1; D: TRBD1; DNA: TGCGCCAGCAGCCAGGGGACAGGGAAAGACACTGAAGCTTTCTTT; CDR3: CASSQGTGKDTEAFF
J: TRBJ2-2; length: 17; V: TRBV6-1; D: TRBD2; DNA: TGTGCCAGCAGTGACGCCAGCGGGAGGTTTAACACCGGGGAGCTGTTTTTT; CDR3: CASSDASGRFNTGELFF
J: TRBJ1-5; length: 14; V: TRBV6-5; D: TRBD1; DNA: TGTGCCAGCAGCCCTCAGGGGGGACCTCAGCCCCAGCATTTT; CDR3: CASSPQGGPQPQHF
J: TRBJ1-5; length: 13; V: TRBV28; D: TRBD1; DNA: TGTGCCAGCGGAACAGGGGGCCATCAGCCCCAGCATTTT; CDR3: CASGTGGHQPQHF
J: TRBJ2-3; length: 14; V: TRBV5-1; D: TRBD2; DNA: TGCGCCAGCAGCTTGGTTGGACTAGAAGATACGCAGTATTTT; CDR3: CASSLVGLEDTQYF
J: TRBJ2-1; length: 19; V: TRBV5-6; D: TRBD2; DNA: TGTGCCAGCAGCTCTCGGACTAGCGGGAGCAAGGGGCTCTACAATGAGCAGTTCTTC; CDR3: CASSSRTSGSKGLYNEQFF
J: TRBJ2-1; length: 15; V: TRBV5-4; D: NA; DNA: TGTGCCAGCAGCTTCGAGGGGGTTAGGTACAATGAGCAGTTCTTC; CDR3: CASSFEGVRYNEQFF
J: TRBJ2-1; length: 18; V: TRBV28; D: TRBD1; DNA: TGTGCCAGCAGTTTATACACAGGGGTCCTGACCTTCACCAATGAGCAGTTCTTC; CDR3: CASSLYTGVLTFTNEQFF
J: TRBJ2-5; length: 13; V: TRBV7-9; D: TRBD2; DNA: TGTGCCAGCAGCTTCACGGGAGGAGAGACCCAGTACTTC; CDR3: CASSFTGGETQYF
J: TRBJ1-3; length: 19; V: TRBV9; D: TRBD1; DNA: TGTGCCAGCAGCCCCCAAGGGGGACAGGGGTTCGGCTCTGGAAACACCATATATTTT; CDR3: CASSPQGGQGFGSGNTIYF
J: TRBJ2-2; length: 14; V: TRBV11-2; D: TRBD1; DNA: TGTGCCAGCAGATTGACAGGGTCAGCCGGGGAGCTGTTTTTT; CDR3: CASRLTGSAGELFF
J: TRBJ2-7; length: 12; V: TRBV5-6; D: NA; DNA: TGTGCCAGCAGCCCCGGGGGCTACGAGCAGTACTTC; CDR3: CASSPGGYEQYF
J: TRBJ2-5; length: 12; V: TRBV5-1; D: NA; DNA: TGCGCCAGCAGCTACTCCTGGGAGACCCAGTACTTC; CDR3: CASSYSWETQYF
J: TRBJ2-2; length: 14; V: TRBV2; D: NA; DNA: TGTGCCAGCCTCGGACAAATCGGGACCGGGGAGCTGTTTTTT; CDR3: CASLGQIGTGELFF